These T cell receptor beta chains were read from a single sample in a study of T cells in Graves' hyperthyroidism and ophthalmopathy. TCRdb fed the multiplex PCR reads into MiXCR, producing one record per CDR3 protein. The top ten clones hold 15% to 20% of a sample with about 480,000 distinct CDR3 sequences, approximately 15% of them seen once. Sequencing used blood. These TCRs come from a woman younger than 30 with Graves' hyperthyroidism. CDR3s include the opening cysteine and the closing phenylalanine or tryptophan. Fields, in order: V gene, clone size, J gene, CDR3 protein. Some rows have no size entry. The others give once, few or many, or a class for an expanded clone.

v_call: TRBV27; clone_size: many; j_call: TRBJ1-1; cdr3_aa: CASSLFLRQGGRTEAFF
v_call: TRBV12-3/TRBV12-4; clone_size: -; j_call: TRBJ1-4; cdr3_aa: CASSKQGTGEKLFF
v_call: TRBV5-1; clone_size: -; j_call: TRBJ1-1; cdr3_aa: CASSLQGPAPQAFF
v_call: TRBV20-1; clone_size: many; j_call: TRBJ1-2; cdr3_aa: CSATQQGHGGYTF
v_call: TRBV7-8; clone_size: many; j_call: TRBJ1-2; cdr3_aa: CASSLGLVGYTF
v_call: TRBV7-3; clone_size: -; j_call: TRBJ2-1; cdr3_aa: CASSLTPLAGARNEQFF
v_call: TRBV7-6; clone_size: -; j_call: TRBJ2-2; cdr3_aa: CASSLEPGGTGELFF
v_call: TRBV4-2; clone_size: many; j_call: TRBJ2-1; cdr3_aa: CASSQELAGYNEQFF
v_call: TRBV5-1; clone_size: many; j_call: TRBJ2-1; cdr3_aa: CASSNGQGEWDEQFF
v_call: TRBV20-1; clone_size: -; j_call: TRBJ2-1; cdr3_aa: CSASPDTSANYNEQFF
v_call: TRBV20-1; clone_size: many; j_call: TRBJ1-6; cdr3_aa: CSARETGAYSYNSPLHF
v_call: TRBV6-1; clone_size: many; j_call: TRBJ2-1; cdr3_aa: CASLREGHNEQFF
v_call: TRBV12-3/TRBV12-4; clone_size: many; j_call: TRBJ1-5; cdr3_aa: CASSLGPSGPGEPQHF
v_call: TRBV6-1; clone_size: many; j_call: TRBJ1-2; cdr3_aa: CASKGNRDGLYGYTF
v_call: TRBV12-3/TRBV12-4; clone_size: many; j_call: TRBJ1-2; cdr3_aa: CASSTGFGGYTF
v_call: TRBV5-1; clone_size: many; j_call: TRBJ1-4; cdr3_aa: CASSPLEANEKLFF
v_call: TRBV10-3; clone_size: -; j_call: TRBJ2-7; cdr3_aa: CAIRHNWDYSYEQYF
v_call: TRBV11-2; clone_size: -; j_call: TRBJ2-2; cdr3_aa: CASSLEYGGRAHGELFF
v_call: TRBV20-1; clone_size: many; j_call: TRBJ1-2; cdr3_aa: CSANQLRETAAYGYTF
v_call: TRBV12-3/TRBV12-4; clone_size: many; j_call: TRBJ1-2; cdr3_aa: CASSLLLNYGYTF
v_call: TRBV4-2; clone_size: -; j_call: TRBJ2-1; cdr3_aa: CASSYAGTSGINEQFF
v_call: TRBV5-4; clone_size: -; j_call: TRBJ2-5; cdr3_aa: CASRMEGAKTQYF
v_call: TRBV2; clone_size: many; j_call: TRBJ2-5; cdr3_aa: CARRAVETQYF
v_call: TRBV29-1; clone_size: -; j_call: TRBJ2-2; cdr3_aa: CSATGTVNTGELFF
v_call: TRBV11-3; clone_size: -; j_call: TRBJ1-2; cdr3_aa: CASSLLGRNYGYTF
v_call: TRBV30; clone_size: -; j_call: TRBJ1-1; cdr3_aa: CAWRGQGHGAFF
v_call: TRBV4-1; clone_size: -; j_call: TRBJ2-1; cdr3_aa: CASSQVHEQFF
v_call: TRBV20-1; clone_size: -; j_call: TRBJ2-1; cdr3_aa: CSARAGGSAEQFF
v_call: TRBV6-9; clone_size: -; j_call: TRBJ2-4; cdr3_aa: CASSYFPGQGASKNIQYF
v_call: TRBV6-1; clone_size: many; j_call: TRBJ2-5; cdr3_aa: CASSTGTVVGETQYF
v_call: TRBV24-1; clone_size: -; j_call: TRBJ2-1; cdr3_aa: CATSRGTSGSGYNEQFF
v_call: TRBV5-8; clone_size: -; j_call: TRBJ1-2; cdr3_aa: CASSTRGGAFGGYTF
v_call: TRBV30; clone_size: many; j_call: TRBJ1-1; cdr3_aa: CAWSYRAWGDTEAFF
v_call: TRBV5-1; clone_size: many; j_call: TRBJ2-1; cdr3_aa: CASLREGEQFF
v_call: TRBV14; clone_size: few; j_call: TRBJ2-1; cdr3_aa: CASSQEGGGSGRTYNEQFF
v_call: TRBV7-3; clone_size: few; j_call: TRBJ2-1; cdr3_aa: CASSFLGGRLLNEQFF
v_call: TRBV30; clone_size: many; j_call: TRBJ1-6; cdr3_aa: CAWSPRGGGTPLHF
v_call: TRBV5-1; clone_size: many; j_call: TRBJ1-4; cdr3_aa: CASSLARETNEKLFF
v_call: TRBV27; clone_size: few; j_call: TRBJ1-1; cdr3_aa: CASRSASPDGAEAFF
v_call: TRBV2; clone_size: once; j_call: TRBJ1-4; cdr3_aa: CASMGRKLFF
v_call: TRBV11-2; clone_size: many; j_call: TRBJ2-3; cdr3_aa: CASRQSFPDTQYF
v_call: TRBV5-5; clone_size: many; j_call: TRBJ2-5; cdr3_aa: CASSPWGGLAGAKETQYF